One sample yielded the 13 T cell receptor beta chains listed below, sequenced in a study of blood T cell repertoires in COVID-19. This table comes from immunoSEQ multiplex PCR, and its TCRdb copy is limited to in-frame clones, with some not included. This sample carries 150,000 or so clones, 82% of them seen once, and the ten largest clones take roughly 20%. Sequenced: PBMCs or T cells enriched from blood (not recorded which). All receptors come from a man aged 55 to 69 who had recovered from COVID-19.

The DNA for the CDR3 is TGTGCCAGCTCAGCCGACAGGGGATCCGGAGCTTTCTTT. Encoded protein: CASSADRGSGAFF. The chain combines TRBV18 with TRBJ1-1; 8 positions agree with TRBD1. V dropped 5 bases and J dropped 10; count of bases not matched to a gene: 9. Germline V gene sequence: CDR1 KGHSH, CDR2 LQKENI. The CDR3 sequence is 13 residues long.

V usage is TRBV5-4 and J usage is TRBJ1-1; D is undetermined. Germline values: CDR1 SGHNT, CDR2 YYREEE (reference sequence). There are 15 residues in the CDR3. Trimming shortened V by 4 bases and J by 0 bases, and 13 bases separated the two germline ends. The CDR3: CASSVVGIVNTEAFF. The DNA for the CDR3 is TGTGCCAGCAGCGTGGTGGGCATTGTGAACACTGAAGCTTTCTTT.

This chain connects TRBV7-9 to TRBJ2-5; TRBD2 aligns across 12 bases. Germline CDR1 and CDR2: SEHNR and FQNEAQ (reference sequence). The J segment lost 5 bases and the V segment lost 1 base, leaving 2 bases of the junction unmatched. The CDR3 is 15 residues long. The DNA of the CDR3 is TGTGCCAGCAGCTTAGGACTAGCGGGGGTTGAGACCCAGTACTTC. Its protein is CASSLGLAGVETQYF.

V and J are TRBV28 and TRBJ2-7; tentative D call: TRBD1 (6 bases). The CDR3 is made up of 13 amino acids. V gave up 5 bases and J gave up 6 bases, with 14 bases separating them. The germline CDR1 and CDR2 sequences are MDHEN and SYDVKM. The CDR3 sequence is CASSRQNRAEQYF. The CDR3, as DNA: TGTGCCAGCAGTCGCCAAAACAGGGCCGAGCAGTACTTC.

The J gene is TRBJ1-2, the V gene TRBV2; maybe TRBD1 (5 bases). Germline-derived CDR1 and CDR2 are SNHLY and FYNNEI. The V end lost 6 bases, the J end lost 4 bases, and 15 bases lay between the germline ends. CDR3 size: 14 residues. Here the CDR3 DNA reads TGTGCCAGCAGCCTCACGACAGAAACCTATGGCTACACCTTC. This translates into CASSLTTETYGYTF.

The rearrangement joins TRBV5-1 to TRBJ2-3; 7 nucleotides match TRBD2. Germline CDR1 SGHRS, CDR2 YFSETQ. The ends lost 0 bases at V and 1 base at J; junction bases unmatched: 8. This CDR3 spans 17 amino acids. The CDR3: CASSLAMSSGRTDTQYF. CDR3 coding DNA: TGCGCCAGCAGCTTGGCCATGTCTAGCGGACGCACAGATACGCAGTATTTT. Looking up the rest from reference TRBV5-1 and TRBJ2-3 gives the full variable domain: KAGVTQTPRYLIKTRGQQVTLSCSPISGHRSVSWYQQTPGQGLQFLFEYFSETQRNKGNFPGRFSGRQFSNSRSEMNVSTLELGDSALYLCASSLAMSSGRTDTQYFGPGTRLTVL.

This clone appeared a few times. The chain has TRBV28 and TRBJ2-2, with TRBD1 identical over 8 bases. This CDR3 is 21 amino acids long. Trimming at V came to 0 bases and at J to 4 bases, leaving 19 bases not matched to a gene. Germline V lookup: CDR1 MDHEN, CDR2 SYDVKM. As DNA, the CDR3 is TGTGCCAGCAGTTTATGGGACCTCAGGACAGGGCATAAAGGGCTCACCGGGGAGCTGTTTTTT. It specifies CASSLWDLRTGHKGLTGELFF.

This clone is deemed medium-sized. V is TRBV5-6 and J is TRBJ2-7, with D perhaps TRBD1 (5 bases). The CDR3 covers 13 residues. The germline gives CDR1 SGHDT, CDR2 YYEEEE. Trimming shortened V by 3 bases and J by 4 bases, and 11 bases separated the two germline ends. In nucleotides, the CDR3 is TGTGCCAGCAGCTATACCCAGGGTTACGAGCAGTACTTC. It translates to CASSYTQGYEQYF.

This sequence joins TRBV19 and TRBJ1-1; 7 nucleotides agree with TRBD1. Germline V gene lookup returns CDR1 LNHDA and CDR2 SQIVND (reference sequence). After removal of 4 bases from V and 5 bases from J, the junction contained 10 bases not matched to a gene. This CDR3 is 15 amino acids long. For the CDR3, the DNA is TGTGCCAGTAGTACTCGACAGGGTGCAGGTACTGAAGCTTTCTTT. It yields the protein CASSTRQGAGTEAFF.

This clone has only one observation. The V gene is TRBV19, the J gene TRBJ1-5, with a possible D match to TRBD1 (6 bases). This CDR3 has 14 residues. Trimming took 4 bases from V and 5 from J, leaving 12 bases between them. Germline V gives CDR1 LNHDA, CDR2 SQIVND (reference sequence). The CDR3 here is CASSNGQRDQPQHF. The CDR3 DNA reads TGTGCCAGTAGTAACGGACAGAGAGATCAGCCCCAGCATTTT. Based on the CDR3 plus reference TRBV19 and TRBJ1-5, the full variable domain is DGGITQSPKYLFRKEGQNVTLSCEQNLNHDAMYWYRQDPGQGLRLIYYSQIVNDFQKGDIAEGYSVSREKKESFPLTVTSAQKNPTAFYLCASSNGQRDQPQHFGDGTRLSIL.

This clone was observed once. The CDR3: CASSPAGGETQYF. The CDR3 DNA is TGTGCCAGCTCACCTGCGGGCGGGGAGACCCAGTACTTC. This chain uses TRBV18 with TRBJ2-5; D possibly corresponds to TRBD2 (5 bases). Trimming shortened V by 3 bases and J by 5 bases, and 10 bases separated the two germline ends. The CDR3 totals 13 residues. Germline CDR1 reads KGHSH; CDR2 reads LQKENI. The full variable domain, with the rest looked up from reference TRBV18 and TRBJ2-5, is NAGVMQNPRHLVRRRGQEARLRCSPMKGHSHVYWYRQLPEEGLKFMVYLQKENIIDESGMPKERFSAEFPKEGPSILRIQQVVRGDSAAYFCASSPAGGETQYFGPGTRLLVL.

The chain uses TRBV21-1 and TRBJ2-3; the table's D gene call, TRBD1, was not cross checked with the DNA. TRBV21-1 is marked as a pseudogene. CDR3 size: 12 residues. CDR3 DNA: TGTGCCAGCAGCCCAGGGGCTCATACGCAGTATTTT. Amino acid sequence: CASSPGAHTQYF.

The DNA for the CDR3 is TGTGCCAGCAGCCCCGGGACAGGTTGGGGAGGCTACACCTTC. This encodes CASSPGTGWGGYTF. The chain employs TRBV6-4 and TRBJ1-2; 8 nucleotides align to TRBD1. V shed 6 bases, J shed 8 bases, and the junction held 11 bases outside the gene matches. The germline V gene encodes CDR1 MRHNA and CDR2 SNTAGT. The CDR3 loop spans 14 amino acids.